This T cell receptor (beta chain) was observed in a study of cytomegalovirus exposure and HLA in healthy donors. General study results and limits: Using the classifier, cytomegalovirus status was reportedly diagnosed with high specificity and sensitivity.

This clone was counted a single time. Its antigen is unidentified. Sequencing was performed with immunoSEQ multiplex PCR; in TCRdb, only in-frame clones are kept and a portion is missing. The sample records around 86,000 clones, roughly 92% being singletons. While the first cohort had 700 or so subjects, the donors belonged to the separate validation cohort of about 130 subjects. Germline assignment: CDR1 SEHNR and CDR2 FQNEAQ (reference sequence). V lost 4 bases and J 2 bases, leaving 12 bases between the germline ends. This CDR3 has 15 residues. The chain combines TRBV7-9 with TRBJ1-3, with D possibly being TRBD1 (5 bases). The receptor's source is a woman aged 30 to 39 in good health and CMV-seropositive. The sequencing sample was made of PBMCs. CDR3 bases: TGTGCCAGCAGCTCTGACCAGGGTACTGGAAACACCATATATTTT. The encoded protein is CASSSDQGTGNTIYF.